One sample yielded the 10 T cell receptor beta chains listed below, sequenced in a study of graft-versus-host responses after intestinal transplantation. Their antigen targets remain unknown. The protocol was immunoSEQ multiplex PCR, while the TCRdb copy is restricted to in-frame clones and leaves out a portion. The data hold 100,000 or so clones, with 80% to 95% observed a single time. Specimen: unstimulated CD4+ T cells sorted from spleen or lymph node cells, collected before intestinal transplant. The source of these receptors is a human donor who received an intestinal transplant.

The chain employs TRBV19 and TRBJ1-2, with D possibly being TRBD1 (6 bases). The CDR3 contains 14 residues. Germline assignment: CDR1 LNHDA and CDR2 SQIVND (reference sequence). The V end lost 6 bases, the J end lost 10 bases, and 21 bases lay between the germline ends. The CDR3 is CASRNLDSPWDYTF. The CDR3 coding sequence is TGTGCCAGTAGGAACCTGGACAGCCCCTGGGACTACACCTTC.

This sequence joins TRBV7-2 and TRBJ1-1, with 8 bases fitting TRBD1. With 5 bases clipped from V and 11 bases from J, the junction kept 10 bases outside the gene matches. CDR3 length equals 13 residues. Germline CDR1 SGHTA, CDR2 FQGNSA. The CDR3 DNA follows: TGTGCCAGCAGCGGGCGGACAGGGTTTGCGGCTTTCTTT. This gives the protein CASSGRTGFAAFF.

The genes are TRBV6-1 and TRBJ2-3, with 7 bases identical to TRBD1. The germline gives CDR1 MNHNS, CDR2 SASEGT. V gave up 5 bases and J gave up 5 bases; unmatched junction bases: 7. There are 14 residues in the CDR3. This chain's CDR3 is CASSLTGAVDTQYF. The DNA for the CDR3 is TGTGCCAGCAGTTTAACAGGGGCTGTAGATACGCAGTATTTT.

This clone was seen once. This rearrangement joins TRBV5-1 to TRBJ1-2; possible D gene TRBD1, 6 bases. The CDR3 has 13 amino acids. CDR1 SGHRS and CDR2 YFSETQ come from the germline V gene. V dropped 4 bases and J dropped 2 bases, with 9 bases sitting between them. The CDR3 DNA follows: TGCGCCAGCAGCGGTACAGGGAACTATGGCTACACCTTC. It is translated as CASSGTGNYGYTF. The whole variable domain, filled in from reference TRBV5-1 and TRBJ1-2, reads KAGVTQTPRYLIKTRGQQVTLSCSPISGHRSVSWYQQTPGQGLQFLFEYFSETQRNKGNFPGRFSGRQFSNSRSEMNVSTLELGDSALYLCASSGTGNYGYTFGSGTRLTVV.

V usage is TRBV4-1 and J usage is TRBJ1-5; 7 nucleotides align to TRBD1. The CDR3 covers 16 residues. CDR1 and CDR2 (germline): MGHRA, YSYEKL. J was trimmed by 6 bases and V by 1 base; bases with no gene match: 9. The CDR3 sequence: CASSQARGQGLQPQHF. In DNA form, the CDR3 reads TGCGCCAGCAGCCAAGCGAGGGGGCAGGGACTTCAGCCCCAGCATTTT.

This clone appeared once. A much larger clone lies one base from this, so it may be a read error. The chain links TRBV5-4 to TRBJ1-6; D remains ambiguous. Germline assignment: CDR1 SGHNT and CDR2 YYREEE (reference sequence). The CDR3 consists of 13 residues. Trimming left V 0 bases short and J 7 bases short, with 5 bases between. The CDR3 DNA reads TGTGCCAGCAGCTTGGGACAAAATTCACCCCTCCACTTT. As protein: CASSLGQNSPLHF.

This chain links TRBV5-4 with TRBJ2-7; D perhaps matches TRBD2 (5 bases). Germline V gene lookup returns CDR1 SGHNT and CDR2 YYREEE (reference sequence). The CDR3 is 15 residues long. V dropped 0 bases and J dropped 3 bases, with 13 bases sitting between them. This chain's CDR3 is CASSLGGAMIYEQYF. The CDR3, as DNA: TGTGCCAGCAGCTTGGGGGGAGCAATGATCTACGAGCAGTACTTC.

This chain connects TRBV2 to TRBJ2-2; D is possibly TRBD1 (6 bases). Germline V gives CDR1 SNHLY, CDR2 FYNNEI. The germline V and J ends were trimmed by 7 bases and 5 bases, with 17 bases remaining between them. This CDR3 contains 15 residues. CDR3 sequence: CASTADRTSTGELFF. The CDR3 DNA follows: TGTGCCAGCACCGCCGACAGGACTTCTACCGGGGAGCTGTTTTTT.

This clone was seen just once. The chain employs TRBV2 and TRBJ2-5; TRBD2 matches at 10 bases. The CDR3 loop spans 14 amino acids. V trimming: 7 bases; J trimming: 5 bases; junction bases outside the gene matches: 7. Looked up from germline, CDR1 is SNHLY and CDR2 is FYNNEI. CDR3 nucleotides: TGTGCCAGCACAGCAGCGGGAGGGCGCGAGACCCAGTACTTC. Translating it yields CASTAAGGRETQYF.

The gene calls are TRBV2 and TRBJ1-6; D possibly corresponds to TRBD1 (5 bases). V was clipped by 3 bases and J by 5 bases, with 8 bases between them. CDR1 SNHLY and CDR2 FYNNEI come from the germline V gene. CDR3 length: 14 amino acids. The CDR3 reads CASSEVGDNSPLHF. The CDR3 nucleotides read TGTGCCAGCAGTGAGGTAGGGGATAATTCACCCCTCCACTTT. Filled out from reference TRBV2 and TRBJ1-6, the complete variable domain reads EPEVTQTPSHQVTQMGQEVILRCVPISNHLYFYWYRQILGQKVEFLVSFYNNEISEKSEIFDDQFSVERPDGSNFTLKIRSTKLEDSAMYFCASSEVGDNSPLHFGNGTRLTVT.